Following are 15 T cell receptor beta chains from one sample sequenced in a study of blood T cell repertoires in COVID-19. Only in-frame clones appear in the TCRdb table, and some are missing; sequencing was by immunoSEQ multiplex PCR. This table holds around 120,000 clones, approximately 71% found once. Sample: peripheral blood. These TCRs come from a woman aged 70-85 years with acute or convalescent COVID-19.

The V and J genes are TRBV4-1 and TRBJ2-3; perhaps TRBD1 as D (6 bases). The CDR3 length is 13 residues. Germline V gene data show CDR1 as MGHRA and CDR2 as YSYEKL. V was shortened by 5 bases and J by 2 bases, with 8 bases between the two germline ends. The CDR3 sequence: CASSWDTTDTQYF. The CDR3 coding sequence is TGCGCCAGCAGCTGGGACACCACAGATACGCAGTATTTT.

The chain combines TRBV11-2 with TRBJ2-1; D is undetermined. This CDR3 is 14 amino acids long. V lost 0 bases to trimming and J lost 6 bases, with 9 bases between them. CDR1 is SGHAT, CDR2 FQNNGV, per germline. The CDR3 sequence: CASSLDLNSNEQFF. The CDR3 region has the DNA TGTGCCAGCAGCTTAGATCTAAACAGCAATGAGCAGTTCTTC.

This chain links TRBV7-2 with TRBJ2-3; 11 bases line up with TRBD2. J gave up 2 bases and V 11 bases, and 6 bases lay outside the gene matches. Germline values: CDR1 SGHTA, CDR2 FQGNSA. This CDR3 has 14 amino acids. In DNA, the CDR3 is TGTGCCGGTAGCGGGGGGGATGTCACAGATACGCAGTATTTT. Translated: CAGSGGDVTDTQYF.

V and J are TRBV12-3 or TRBV12-4 and TRBJ2-5; no reliable D call. V was trimmed by 3 bases and J by 1 base, leaving 6 bases between them. The CDR3 spans 13 residues. The CDR3 reads CASSLNSQETQYF. The CDR3 nucleotides read TGTGCCAGCAGTTTGAACAGCCAAGAGACCCAGTACTTC.

The genes are TRBV19 and TRBJ2-7, with 8 bases lining up with TRBD2. The CDR3 length is 13 residues. The J segment lost 6 bases and the V segment lost 1 base, leaving 2 bases of the junction unmatched. Germline-derived CDR1 and CDR2 are LNHDA and SQIVND (reference sequence). CDR3 coding DNA: TGTGCCAGTAGTATAGGGACTAGCAGCGAGCAGTACTTC. Its translation: CASSIGTSSEQYF.

The V and J genes are TRBV7-5 and TRBJ1-5; TRBD1, as called in the table, went unchecked against the DNA. TRBV7-5 is a pseudogene locus. There are 18 residues in the CDR3. The CDR3 bases are TGTGCCAGAAGCTTAGCGAATAGTTACAGGGGAGAGGGTCAGCCCCAGCATTTT. Amino acid sequence: CARSLANSYRGEGQPQHF.

The V gene is TRBV6-1, the J gene TRBJ2-3; tentatively, D is TRBD1 (6 bases). V was cut by 4 bases and J by 5 bases, with 22 bases left in between. CDR1 is MNHNS and CDR2 is SASEGT in the germline V gene. This CDR3 region has 17 residues. The CDR3 region is CASSVGPETGRGDTQYF. As DNA, the CDR3 is TGTGCCAGCAGTGTGGGCCCTGAGACAGGACGGGGAGATACGCAGTATTTT.

The genes are TRBV18 and TRBJ2-7, with TRBD2 matching over 7 bases. V was clipped by 3 bases and J by 0 bases; unmatched bases: 2. CDR1 and CDR2 (germline): KGHSH, LQKENI. The CDR3 is 14 residues long. CDR3 residues: CASSPLAASYEQYF. The CDR3 coding sequence is TGTGCCAGCTCACCTCTAGCGGCCTCCTACGAGCAGTACTTC. Drawing the rest from reference TRBV18 and TRBJ2-7, the complete variable domain is NAGVMQNPRHLVRRRGQEARLRCSPMKGHSHVYWYRQLPEEGLKFMVYLQKENIIDESGMPKERFSAEFPKEGPSILRIQQVVRGDSAAYFCASSPLAASYEQYFGPGTRLTVT.

The CDR3 reads CASSRDGGRTGELFF. The CDR3, as DNA: TGCGCCAGCAGCCGGGACGGGGGGAGGACCGGGGAGCTGTTTTTT. The V gene is TRBV5-1, the J gene TRBJ2-2; 7 positions match TRBD2. CDR1 is SGHRS, CDR2 YFSETQ, per germline. Unmatched junction bases numbered 8, after V lost 4 bases and J lost 5 bases. The CDR3 spans 15 residues.

The chain recombines TRBV4-1 with TRBJ2-7; TRBD1 agrees at 9 bases. The V segment lost 3 bases and the J segment 2 bases; nucleotides outside the gene matches: 5. The germline V gene encodes CDR1 MGHRA and CDR2 YSYEKL. The CDR3 extends over 15 amino acids. CDR3 in amino acids: CASSQGGTGTYEQYF. Written as DNA, the CDR3 is TGCGCCAGCAGCCAGGGCGGGACAGGGACCTACGAGCAGTACTTC.

This CDR3 reads CASSLSGSIGSPSTDTQYF. The CDR3 DNA reads TGTGCCAGCAGCTTAAGCGGGAGTATCGGGTCCCCCAGCACAGATACGCAGTATTTT. This chain connects TRBV7-3 to TRBJ2-3, with 7 bases lining up with TRBD2. Germline V lookup: CDR1 SGHTA, CDR2 FQGTGA. Trimming removed 1 base from V and 0 bases from J; junction bases left unmatched: 13. This CDR3 contains 19 residues.

The chain links TRBV5-4 to TRBJ2-5; TRBD2 matches at 8 bases. This CDR3 is 15 amino acids long. CDR1 is SGHNT and CDR2 is YYREEE in the germline V gene (reference sequence). With V trimmed by 0 bases and J by 3 bases, 4 bases remained unmatched. The CDR3 coding sequence is TGTGCCAGCAGCTTGGCGGGAGGGTCCAAAGAGACCCAGTACTTC. Protein product: CASSLAGGSKETQYF.

Remarks on this clone: Just one base apart from a much larger clone, this may be a read error. The chain recombines TRBV4-1 with TRBJ1-1; D is perhaps TRBD1 (6 bases). The ends were cut back, 3 bases at V and 3 bases at J, with 8 bases in the middle. The CDR3 has 13 amino acids. Per germline, CDR1 MGHRA and CDR2 YSYEKL. CDR3 sequence reads: CASSHRGYTEAFF. CDR3 sequence (DNA): TGCGCCAGCAGCCATAGGGGGTACACTGAAGCTTTCTTT.

The rearrangement uses TRBV11-2 and TRBJ1-5, with 7 bases that match TRBD1. Germline V gene lookup returns CDR1 SGHAT and CDR2 FQNNGV. After removal of 0 bases from V and 16 bases from J, the junction contained 9 bases not matched to a gene. The CDR3 contains 13 residues. The CDR3: CASSLDGTAAPHF. The CDR3 nucleotides read TGTGCCAGCAGCTTAGATGGGACAGCGGCCCCTCATTTT. Looking up the rest from reference TRBV11-2 and TRBJ1-5 gives the full variable domain: EAGVAQSPRYKIIEKRQSVAFWCNPISGHATLYWYQQILGQGPKLLIQFQNNGVVDDSQLPKDRFSAERLKGVDSTLKIQPAKLEDSAVYLCASSLDGTAAPHFGDGTRLSIL.

The chain is built from TRBV19 and TRBJ2-2, with 12 nucleotides matching TRBD1. This CDR3 has 16 amino acids. CDR1 is LNHDA and CDR2 is SQIVND in the germline V gene (reference sequence). Germline trimming cut 3 bases from V and 6 bases from J; bases unmatched to any gene: 5. CDR3 sequence reads: CASSIRGQGASGELFF. In DNA form, the CDR3 reads TGTGCCAGTAGTATTAGGGGACAGGGGGCTTCCGGGGAGCTGTTTTTT.